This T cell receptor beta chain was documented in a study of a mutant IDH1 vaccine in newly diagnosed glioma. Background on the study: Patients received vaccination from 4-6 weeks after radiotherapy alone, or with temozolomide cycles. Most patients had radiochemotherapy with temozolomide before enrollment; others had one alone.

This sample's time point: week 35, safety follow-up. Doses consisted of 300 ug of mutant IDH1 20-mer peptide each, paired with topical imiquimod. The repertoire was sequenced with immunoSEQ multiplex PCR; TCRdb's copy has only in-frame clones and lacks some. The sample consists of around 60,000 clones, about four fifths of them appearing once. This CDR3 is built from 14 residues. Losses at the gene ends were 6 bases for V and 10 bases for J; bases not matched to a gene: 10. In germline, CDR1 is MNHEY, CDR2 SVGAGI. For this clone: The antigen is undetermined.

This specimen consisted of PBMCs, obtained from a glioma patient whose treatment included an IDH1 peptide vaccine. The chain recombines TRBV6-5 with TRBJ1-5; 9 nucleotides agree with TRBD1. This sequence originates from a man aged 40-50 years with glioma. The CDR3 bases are TGTGCCAGCAGCCGAACAGGGGGCGAGGTCCCCCAGCATTTT. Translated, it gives CASSRTGGEVPQHF.